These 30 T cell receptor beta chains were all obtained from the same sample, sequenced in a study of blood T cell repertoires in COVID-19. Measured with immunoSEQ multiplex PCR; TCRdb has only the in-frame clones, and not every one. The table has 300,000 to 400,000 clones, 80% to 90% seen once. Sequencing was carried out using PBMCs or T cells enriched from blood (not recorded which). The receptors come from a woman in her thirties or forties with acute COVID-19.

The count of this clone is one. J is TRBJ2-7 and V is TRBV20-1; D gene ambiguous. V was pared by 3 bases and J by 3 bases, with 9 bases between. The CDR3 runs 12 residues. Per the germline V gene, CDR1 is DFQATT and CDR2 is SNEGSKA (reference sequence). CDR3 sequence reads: CSASPTHYEQYF. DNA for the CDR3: TGCAGTGCTAGTCCAACTCACTACGAGCAGTACTTC.

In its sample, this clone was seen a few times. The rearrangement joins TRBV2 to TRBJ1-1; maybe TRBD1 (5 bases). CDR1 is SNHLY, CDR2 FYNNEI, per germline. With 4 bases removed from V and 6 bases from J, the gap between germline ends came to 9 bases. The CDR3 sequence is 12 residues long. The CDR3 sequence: CASSVRGAEAFF. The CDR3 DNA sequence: TGTGCCAGCAGTGTAAGGGGTGCTGAAGCTTTCTTT. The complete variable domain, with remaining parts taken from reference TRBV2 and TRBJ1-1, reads EPEVTQTPSHQVTQMGQEVILRCVPISNHLYFYWYRQILGQKVEFLVSFYNNEISEKSEIFDDQFSVERPDGSNFTLKIRSTKLEDSAMYFCASSVRGAEAFFGQGTRLTVV.

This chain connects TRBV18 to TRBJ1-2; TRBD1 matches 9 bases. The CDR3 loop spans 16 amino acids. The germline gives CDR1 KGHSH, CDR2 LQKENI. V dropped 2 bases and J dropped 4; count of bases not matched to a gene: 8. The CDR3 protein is CASSPTGGASFYGYTF. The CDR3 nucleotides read TGTGCCAGCTCACCAACAGGGGGCGCATCTTTCTATGGCTACACCTTC.

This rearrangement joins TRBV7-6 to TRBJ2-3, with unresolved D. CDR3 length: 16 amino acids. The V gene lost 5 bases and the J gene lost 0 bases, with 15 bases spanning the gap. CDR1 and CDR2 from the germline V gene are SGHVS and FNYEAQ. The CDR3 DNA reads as TGTGCCAGCAGCCAGACCCCTAGAATCAGCACAGATACGCAGTATTTT. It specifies CASSQTPRISTDTQYF.

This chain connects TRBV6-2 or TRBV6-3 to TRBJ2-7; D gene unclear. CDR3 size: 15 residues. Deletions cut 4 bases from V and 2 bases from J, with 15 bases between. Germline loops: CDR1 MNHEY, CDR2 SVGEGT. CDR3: CASSFPPPQAYEQYF. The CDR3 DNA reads TGTGCCAGCAGTTTTCCCCCCCCGCAGGCCTACGAGCAGTACTTC.

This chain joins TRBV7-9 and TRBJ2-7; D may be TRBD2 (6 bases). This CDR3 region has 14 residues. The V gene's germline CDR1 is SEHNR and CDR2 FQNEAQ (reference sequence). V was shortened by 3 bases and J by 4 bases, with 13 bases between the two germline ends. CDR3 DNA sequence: TGTGCCAGCAGCTTCGGTCTCGCGGGGTACGAGCAGTACTTC. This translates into CASSFGLAGYEQYF.

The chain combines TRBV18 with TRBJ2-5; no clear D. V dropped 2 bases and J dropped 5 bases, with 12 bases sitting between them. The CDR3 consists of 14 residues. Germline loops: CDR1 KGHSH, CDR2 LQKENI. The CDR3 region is CASSPGLTPETQYF. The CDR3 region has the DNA TGTGCCAGCTCACCAGGGCTCACGCCCGAGACCCAGTACTTC. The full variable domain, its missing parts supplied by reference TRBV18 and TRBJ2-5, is NAGVMQNPRHLVRRRGQEARLRCSPMKGHSHVYWYRQLPEEGLKFMVYLQKENIIDESGMPKERFSAEFPKEGPSILRIQQVVRGDSAAYFCASSPGLTPETQYFGPGTRLLVL.

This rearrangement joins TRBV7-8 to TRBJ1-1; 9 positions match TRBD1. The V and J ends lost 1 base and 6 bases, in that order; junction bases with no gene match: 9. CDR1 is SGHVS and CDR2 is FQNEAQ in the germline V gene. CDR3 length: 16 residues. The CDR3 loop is CASSLGTGVAASEAFF. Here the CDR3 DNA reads TGTGCCAGCAGCTTAGGGACAGGGGTCGCGGCTTCTGAAGCTTTCTTT.

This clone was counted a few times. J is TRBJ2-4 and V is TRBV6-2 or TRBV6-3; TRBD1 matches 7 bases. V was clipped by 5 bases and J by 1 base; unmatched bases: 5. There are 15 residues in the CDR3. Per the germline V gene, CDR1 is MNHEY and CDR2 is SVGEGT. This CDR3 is CASSLQDRAKNIQYF. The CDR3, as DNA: TGTGCCAGCAGTCTCCAGGACAGGGCCAAAAACATTCAGTACTTC.

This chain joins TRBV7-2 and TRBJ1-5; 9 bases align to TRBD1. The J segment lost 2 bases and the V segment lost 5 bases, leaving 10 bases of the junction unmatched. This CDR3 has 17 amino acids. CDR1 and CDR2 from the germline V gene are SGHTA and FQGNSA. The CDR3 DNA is TGTGCCAGCAGCGCAACCCTCGGGACAGGGCGCAATCAGCCCCAGCATTTT. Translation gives CASSATLGTGRNQPQHF. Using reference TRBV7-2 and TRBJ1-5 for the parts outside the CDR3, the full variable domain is GAGVSQSPSNKVTEKGKDVELRCDPISGHTALYWYRQSLGQGLEFLIYFQGNSAPDKSGLPSDRFSAERTGGSVSTLTIQRTQQEDSAVYLCASSATLGTGRNQPQHFGDGTRLSIL.

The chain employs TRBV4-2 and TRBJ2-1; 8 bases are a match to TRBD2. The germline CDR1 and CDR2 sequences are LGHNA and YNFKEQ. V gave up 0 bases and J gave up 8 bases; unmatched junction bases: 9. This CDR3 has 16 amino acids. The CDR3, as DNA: TGTGCCAGCAGCCAAGATTCTCCGGGGGGGCCCTATGAGCAGTTCTTC. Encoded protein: CASSQDSPGGPYEQFF.

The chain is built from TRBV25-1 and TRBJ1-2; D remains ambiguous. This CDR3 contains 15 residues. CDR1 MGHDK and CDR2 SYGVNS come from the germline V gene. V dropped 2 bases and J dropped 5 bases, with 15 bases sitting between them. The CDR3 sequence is CASSEREGLGYGYTF. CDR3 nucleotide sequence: TGTGCCAGCAGTGAACGGGAGGGTCTGGGGTATGGCTACACCTTC.

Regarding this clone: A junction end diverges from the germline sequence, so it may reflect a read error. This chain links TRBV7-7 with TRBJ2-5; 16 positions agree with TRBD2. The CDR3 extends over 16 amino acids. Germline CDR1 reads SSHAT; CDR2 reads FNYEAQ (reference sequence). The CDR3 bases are TGTGCTAGCAGCCCGGGACTAGCGGGAGGGGGAGAGACCCAGTACTTC. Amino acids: CASSPGLAGGGETQYF.

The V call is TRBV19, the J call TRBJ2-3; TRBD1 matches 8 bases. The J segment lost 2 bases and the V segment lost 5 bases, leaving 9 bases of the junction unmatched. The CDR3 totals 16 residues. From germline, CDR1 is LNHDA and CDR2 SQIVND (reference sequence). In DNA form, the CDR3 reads TGTGCCAGTAGTGAACGAGGGACAGGACACACAGATACGCAGTATTTT. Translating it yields CASSERGTGHTDTQYF.

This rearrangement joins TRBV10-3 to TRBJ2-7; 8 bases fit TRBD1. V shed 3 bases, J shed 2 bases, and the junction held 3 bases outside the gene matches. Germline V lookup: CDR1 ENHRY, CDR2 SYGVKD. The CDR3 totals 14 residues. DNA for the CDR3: TGTGCCATCAGTGAAGGACAGGGTACCTACGAGCAGTACTTC. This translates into CAISEGQGTYEQYF.

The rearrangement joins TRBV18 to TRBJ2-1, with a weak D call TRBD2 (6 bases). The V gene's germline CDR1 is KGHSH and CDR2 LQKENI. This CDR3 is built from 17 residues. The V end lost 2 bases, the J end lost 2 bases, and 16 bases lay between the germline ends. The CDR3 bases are TGTGCCAGCTCACCAGGTCGGGGTAGCGGCCCCTACAATGAGCAGTTCTTC. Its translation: CASSPGRGSGPYNEQFF.

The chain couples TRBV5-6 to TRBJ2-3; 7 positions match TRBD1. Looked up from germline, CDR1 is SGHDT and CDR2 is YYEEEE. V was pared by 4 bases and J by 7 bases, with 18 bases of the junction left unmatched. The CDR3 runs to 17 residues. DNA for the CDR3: TGTGCCAGCAGCCTCGAACTCCTCCTGACAGGGCGCAATACGCAGTATTTT. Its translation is CASSLELLLTGRNTQYF. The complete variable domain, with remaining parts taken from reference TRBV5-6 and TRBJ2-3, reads DAGVTQSPTHLIKTRGQQVTLRCSPKSGHDTVSWYQQALGQGPQFIFQYYEEEERQRGNFPDRFSGHQFPNYSSELNVNALLLGDSALYLCASSLELLLTGRNTQYFGPGTRLTVL.

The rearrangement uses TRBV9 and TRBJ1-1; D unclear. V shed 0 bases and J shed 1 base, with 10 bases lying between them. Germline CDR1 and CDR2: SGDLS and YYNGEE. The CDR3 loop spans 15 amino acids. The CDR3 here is CASSVAASPNTEAFF. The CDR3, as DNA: TGTGCCAGCAGCGTAGCTGCGAGCCCGAACACTGAAGCTTTCTTT.

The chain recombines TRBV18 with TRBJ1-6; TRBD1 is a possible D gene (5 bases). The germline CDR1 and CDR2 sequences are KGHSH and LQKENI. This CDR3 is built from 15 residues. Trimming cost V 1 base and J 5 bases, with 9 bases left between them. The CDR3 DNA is TGTGCCAGCTCACCACAGGCAGGGAATAATTCACCCCTCCACTTT. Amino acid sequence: CASSPQAGNNSPLHF.

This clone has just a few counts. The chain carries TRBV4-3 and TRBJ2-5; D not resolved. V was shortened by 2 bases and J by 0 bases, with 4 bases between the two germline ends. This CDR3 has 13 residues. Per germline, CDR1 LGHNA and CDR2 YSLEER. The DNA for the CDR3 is TGCGCCAGCAGCCAACGGGACCAAGAGACCCAGTACTTC. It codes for CASSQRDQETQYF.

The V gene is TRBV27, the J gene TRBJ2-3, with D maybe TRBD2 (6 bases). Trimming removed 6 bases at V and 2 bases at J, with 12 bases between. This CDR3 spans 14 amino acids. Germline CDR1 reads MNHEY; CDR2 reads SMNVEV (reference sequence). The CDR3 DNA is TGTGCCAGCAGCCTCCGGGGGACCACAGATACGCAGTATTTT. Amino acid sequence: CASSLRGTTDTQYF.

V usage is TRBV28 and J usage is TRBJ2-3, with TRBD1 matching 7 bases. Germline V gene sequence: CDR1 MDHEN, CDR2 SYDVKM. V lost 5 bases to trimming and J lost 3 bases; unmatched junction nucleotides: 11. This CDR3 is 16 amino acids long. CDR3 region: CASSALTGKKTDTQYF. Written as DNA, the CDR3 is TGTGCCAGCAGTGCCCTGACAGGGAAAAAGACAGATACGCAGTATTTT.

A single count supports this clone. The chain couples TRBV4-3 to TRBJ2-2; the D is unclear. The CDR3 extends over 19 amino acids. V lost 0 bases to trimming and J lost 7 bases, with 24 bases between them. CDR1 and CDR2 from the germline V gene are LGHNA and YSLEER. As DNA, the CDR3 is TGCGCCAGCAGCCAAGATAGTCCTAACCCCTGGAGAGCTGGCGGGGAGCTGTTTTTT. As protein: CASSQDSPNPWRAGGELFF.

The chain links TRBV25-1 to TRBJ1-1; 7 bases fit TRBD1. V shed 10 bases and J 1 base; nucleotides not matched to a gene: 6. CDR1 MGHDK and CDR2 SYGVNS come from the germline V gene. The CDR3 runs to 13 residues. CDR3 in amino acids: CATRDRENTEAFF. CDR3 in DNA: TGTGCCACCAGGGACAGAGAGAACACTGAAGCTTTCTTT.

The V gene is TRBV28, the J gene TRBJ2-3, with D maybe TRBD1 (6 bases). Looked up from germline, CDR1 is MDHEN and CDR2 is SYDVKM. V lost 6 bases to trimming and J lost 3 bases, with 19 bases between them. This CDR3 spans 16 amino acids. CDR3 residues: CASSGGQRLMTDTQYF. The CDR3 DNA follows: TGTGCCAGCAGCGGAGGACAGCGACTCATGACAGATACGCAGTATTTT.

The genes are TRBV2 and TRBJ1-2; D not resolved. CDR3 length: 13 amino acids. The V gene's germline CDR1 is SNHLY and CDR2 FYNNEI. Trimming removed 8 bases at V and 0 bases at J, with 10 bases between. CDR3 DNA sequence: TGTGCCAGCGCCTACGGAGCTAACTATGGCTACACCTTC. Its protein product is CASAYGANYGYTF.

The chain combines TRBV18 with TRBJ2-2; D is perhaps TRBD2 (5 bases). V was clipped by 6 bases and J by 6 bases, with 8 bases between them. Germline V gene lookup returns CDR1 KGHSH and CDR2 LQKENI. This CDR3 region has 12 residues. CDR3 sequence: CASSLLAGELFF. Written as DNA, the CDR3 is TGTGCCAGCTCCCTACTAGCCGGGGAGCTGTTTTTT.

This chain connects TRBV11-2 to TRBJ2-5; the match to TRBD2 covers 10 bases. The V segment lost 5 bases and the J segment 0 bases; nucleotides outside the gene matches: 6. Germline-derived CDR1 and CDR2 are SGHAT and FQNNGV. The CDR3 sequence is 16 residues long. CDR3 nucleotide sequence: TGTGCCAGCAGCCTTAGCGGGAGGTCTTACCAAGAGACCCAGTACTTC. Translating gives CASSLSGRSYQETQYF.

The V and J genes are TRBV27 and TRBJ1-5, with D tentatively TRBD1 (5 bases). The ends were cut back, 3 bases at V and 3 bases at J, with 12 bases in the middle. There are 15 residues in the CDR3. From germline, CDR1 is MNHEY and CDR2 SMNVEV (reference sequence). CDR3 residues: CASSFRDSLNQPQHF. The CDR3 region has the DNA TGTGCCAGCAGTTTCCGAGACAGCCTCAATCAGCCCCAGCATTTT.

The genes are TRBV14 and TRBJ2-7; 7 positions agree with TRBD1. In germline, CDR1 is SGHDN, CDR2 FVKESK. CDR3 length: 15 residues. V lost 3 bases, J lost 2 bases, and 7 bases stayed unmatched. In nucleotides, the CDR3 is TGTGCCAGCAGCCAGGAAATAGGGACAGCCTACGAGCAGTACTTC. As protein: CASSQEIGTAYEQYF.